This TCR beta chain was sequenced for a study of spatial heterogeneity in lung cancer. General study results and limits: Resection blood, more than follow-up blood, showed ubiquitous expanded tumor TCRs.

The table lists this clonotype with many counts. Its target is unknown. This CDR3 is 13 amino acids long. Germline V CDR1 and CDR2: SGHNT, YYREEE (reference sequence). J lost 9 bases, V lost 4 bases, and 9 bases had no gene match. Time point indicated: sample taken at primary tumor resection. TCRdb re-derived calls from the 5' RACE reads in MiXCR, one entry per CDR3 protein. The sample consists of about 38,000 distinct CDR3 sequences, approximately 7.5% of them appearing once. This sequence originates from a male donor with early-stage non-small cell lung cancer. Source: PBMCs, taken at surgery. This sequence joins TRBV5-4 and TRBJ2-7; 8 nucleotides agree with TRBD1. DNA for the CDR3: TGTGCCAGCAGCAGAGGGACAGGTAGCGGGCAGTACTTC. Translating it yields CASSRGTGSGQYF. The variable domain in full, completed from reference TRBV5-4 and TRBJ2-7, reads ETGVTQSPTHLIKTRGQQVTLRCSSQSGHNTVSWYQQALGQGPQFIFQYYREEENGRGNFPPRFSGLQFPNYSSELNVNALELDDSALYLCASSRGTGSGQYFGPGTRLTVT.